This note documents a single TCR beta chain sequence. Its antigen is as yet unknown. As to treatment: oral pan-JAK inhibitor, 5-10 mg twice daily. Extracted from the samples, RNA was reverse transcribed into cDNA to serve as the sequencing template. Data came from immunoSEQ multiplex PCR; TCRdb stores just in-frame clones and leaves some out. The repertoire includes 190,000 or so clones, roughly 62% of them detected once, and roughly 12% sits in the top ten. The sample belongs to a study of CD8+ T cells in alopecia areata. Study overall: Treated patients swallowed 5 to 10 mg of oral tofacitinib twice daily.

This CDR3 is built from 15 residues. Trimming stripped 4 bases from V and 2 bases from J, with 15 bases between. From germline, CDR1 is SQVTM and CDR2 ANQGSEA. Study findings and constraints: Because one nonresponder was included, the link of baseline CD8+ expansion to response is considered uncertain. Tofacitinib significantly lowered scalp clonality and expanded CD8+ clones among the top 100. Numerous clones, expanded in lesions, remained in scalp and blood during tofacitinib.

The source of this sequence is a human donor with alopecia areata. The chain is built from TRBV29-1 and TRBJ1-3; D unclear. The specimen was CD8+ T cells sorted from blood, collected at week 24, from a patient treated with tofacitinib. CDR3 sequence: CSVVGDPKAGNTIYF. CDR3 nucleotide sequence: TGCAGCGTTGTTGGTGACCCTAAGGCTGGAAACACCATATATTTT.